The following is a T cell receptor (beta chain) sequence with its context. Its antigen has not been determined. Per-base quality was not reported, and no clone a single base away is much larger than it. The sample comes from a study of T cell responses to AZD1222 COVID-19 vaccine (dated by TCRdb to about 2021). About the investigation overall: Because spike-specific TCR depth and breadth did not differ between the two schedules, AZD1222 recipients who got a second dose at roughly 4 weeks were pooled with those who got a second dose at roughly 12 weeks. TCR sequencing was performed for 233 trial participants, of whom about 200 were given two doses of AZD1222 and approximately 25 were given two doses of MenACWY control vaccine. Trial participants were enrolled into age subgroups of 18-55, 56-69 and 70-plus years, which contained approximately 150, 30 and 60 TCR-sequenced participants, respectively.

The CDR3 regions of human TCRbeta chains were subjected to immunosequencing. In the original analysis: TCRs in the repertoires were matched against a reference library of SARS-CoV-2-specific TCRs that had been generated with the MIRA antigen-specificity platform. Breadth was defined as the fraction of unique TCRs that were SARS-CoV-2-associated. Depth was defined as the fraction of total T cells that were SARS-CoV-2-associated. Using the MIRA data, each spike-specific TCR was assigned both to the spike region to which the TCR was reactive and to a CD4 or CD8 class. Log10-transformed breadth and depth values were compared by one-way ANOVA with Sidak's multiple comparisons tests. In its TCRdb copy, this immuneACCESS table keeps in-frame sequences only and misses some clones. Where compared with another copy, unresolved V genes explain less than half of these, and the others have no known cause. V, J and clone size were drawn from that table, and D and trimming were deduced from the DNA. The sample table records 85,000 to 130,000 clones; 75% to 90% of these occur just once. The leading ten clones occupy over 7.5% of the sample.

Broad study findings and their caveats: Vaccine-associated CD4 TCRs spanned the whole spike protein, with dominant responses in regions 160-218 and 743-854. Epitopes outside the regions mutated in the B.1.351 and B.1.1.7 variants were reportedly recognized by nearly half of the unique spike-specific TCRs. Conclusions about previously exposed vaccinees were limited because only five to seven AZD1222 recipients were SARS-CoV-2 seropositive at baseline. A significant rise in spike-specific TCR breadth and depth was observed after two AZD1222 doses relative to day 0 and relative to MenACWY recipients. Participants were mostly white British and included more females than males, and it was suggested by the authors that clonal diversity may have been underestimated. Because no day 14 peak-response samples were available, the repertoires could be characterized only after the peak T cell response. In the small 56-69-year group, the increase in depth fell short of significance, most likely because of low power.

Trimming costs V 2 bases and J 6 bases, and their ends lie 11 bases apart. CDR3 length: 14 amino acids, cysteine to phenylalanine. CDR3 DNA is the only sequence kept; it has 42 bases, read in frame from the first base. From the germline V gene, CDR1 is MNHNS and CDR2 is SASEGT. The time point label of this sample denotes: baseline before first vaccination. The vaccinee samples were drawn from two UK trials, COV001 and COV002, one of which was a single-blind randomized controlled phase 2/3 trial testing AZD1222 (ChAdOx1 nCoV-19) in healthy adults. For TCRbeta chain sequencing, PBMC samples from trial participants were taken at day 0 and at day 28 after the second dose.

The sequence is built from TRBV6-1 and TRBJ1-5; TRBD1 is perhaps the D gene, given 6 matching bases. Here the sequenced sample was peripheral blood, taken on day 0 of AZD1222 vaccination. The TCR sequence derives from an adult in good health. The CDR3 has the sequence CASSEQGTGQPQHF. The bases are TGTGCCAGCAGTGAACAGGGGACGGGTCAGCCCCAGCATTTT.